This is a list of T cell receptor beta chains from one sample in a study of CD8+ T cells in alopecia areata. TCRdb's table, derived via immunoSEQ multiplex PCR, lists solely in-frame clones and lacks some. Of over 100,000 clones detected, around 56% appear once; the ten largest clones hold 0.46%. Sequenced material: CD4+ T cells sorted from blood, taken at week 4, from a patient treated with tofacitinib. These receptors came from a human donor with alopecia areata. Each CDR3 is given with its conserved first and last residue. The order of the fields is J gene, clone size, V gene, D gene, CDR3 DNA, CDR3 protein. D genes are given only for firm matches. The size of a clone is reported for some rows only, either as once, few or many, or as a class for expanded clones.

J gene: TRBJ1-4
clone size: many
V gene: TRBV2
D gene: TRBD1
CDR3 DNA: TGTGCCAGCAGAAGACAGGGGGTTAATGAAAAACTGTTTTTT
CDR3 protein: CASRRQGVNEKLFF

J gene: TRBJ2-1
clone size: NA
V gene: TRBV5-1
D gene: TRBD2
CDR3 DNA: TGCGCCAGCAGCTTGACTAGCGGGAGCAATGAGCAGTTCTTC
CDR3 protein: CASSLTSGSNEQFF

J gene: TRBJ1-3
clone size: once
V gene: TRBV5-6
D gene: NA
CDR3 DNA: TGTGCCAGCAGCTCGCTGAACTCTGGAAACACCATATATTTT
CDR3 protein: CASSSLNSGNTIYF

J gene: TRBJ2-1
clone size: NA
V gene: TRBV30
D gene: NA
CDR3 DNA: TGTGCCTGGAGTGGAGACAACCCACGGGAGTTCTTC
CDR3 protein: CAWSGDNPREFF

J gene: TRBJ2-6
clone size: NA
V gene: TRBV5-4
D gene: NA
CDR3 DNA: TGTGCCAGCAGACGTACAGGGTCTGGGGCCAACGTCCTGACTTTC
CDR3 protein: CASRRTGSGANVLTF

J gene: TRBJ2-1
clone size: NA
V gene: TRBV7-2
D gene: NA
CDR3 DNA: TGTGCCAGCAGCACACAGCCTCGCAATGAGCAGTTCTTC
CDR3 protein: CASSTQPRNEQFF

J gene: TRBJ2-2
clone size: NA
V gene: TRBV5-1
D gene: NA
CDR3 DNA: TGCGCCAGCAGCTCTCTGGGTGCGAACACCGGGGAGCTGTTTTTT
CDR3 protein: CASSSLGANTGELFF

J gene: TRBJ1-5
clone size: NA
V gene: TRBV7-2
D gene: NA
CDR3 DNA: TGTGCCAGCAGCCATCCGGGTGAAAAGCCCCAGCATTTT
CDR3 protein: CASSHPGEKPQHF

J gene: TRBJ1-5
clone size: NA
V gene: TRBV7-2
D gene: TRBD1
CDR3 DNA: TGTGCCAGCAGCTTGGGACAGGGGGCGCCGCGGACAGCCCAGCATTTT
CDR3 protein: CASSLGQGAPRTAQHF

J gene: TRBJ2-1
clone size: NA
V gene: TRBV5-1
D gene: NA
CDR3 DNA: TGCGCCAGCAGCTTGGTTCCCGGGAAAGAGCAGTTCTTC
CDR3 protein: CASSLVPGKEQFF

J gene: TRBJ1-2
clone size: NA
V gene: TRBV30
D gene: NA
CDR3 DNA: TGTGCCTGGAGTGCCGGGACTGGCTACACCTTC
CDR3 protein: CAWSAGTGYTF